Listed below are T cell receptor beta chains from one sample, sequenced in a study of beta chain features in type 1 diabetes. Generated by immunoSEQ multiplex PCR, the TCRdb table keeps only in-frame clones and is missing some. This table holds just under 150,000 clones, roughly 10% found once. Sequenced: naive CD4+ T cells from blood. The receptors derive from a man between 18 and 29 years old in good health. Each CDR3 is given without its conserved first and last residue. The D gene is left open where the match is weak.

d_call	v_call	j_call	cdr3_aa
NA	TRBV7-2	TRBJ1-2	ASSRTGFNYGYT
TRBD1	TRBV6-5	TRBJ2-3	ASRQGARTDTQY
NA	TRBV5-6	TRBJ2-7	ASSFRGTAFSYEQY
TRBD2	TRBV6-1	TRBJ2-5	ASTRVAGGQETQY
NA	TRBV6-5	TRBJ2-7	ASSGQGGSSYEQY
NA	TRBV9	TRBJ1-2	ASSVARSGGDGYT
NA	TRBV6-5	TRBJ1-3	ASSYGGTSGNTIY
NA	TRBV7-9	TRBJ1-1	ASSPGPEAF
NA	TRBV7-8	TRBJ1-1	ASSLLWLRETEAF
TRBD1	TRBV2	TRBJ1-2	ASSEGTGNYGYT
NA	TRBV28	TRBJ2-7	ASTRLGSSYEQY
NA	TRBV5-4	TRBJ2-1	ASSSPDNYNEQF
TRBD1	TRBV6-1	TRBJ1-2	ASSRDRVYGYT
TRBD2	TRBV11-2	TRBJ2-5	ASSLRTRQETQY
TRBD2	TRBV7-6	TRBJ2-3	ASSSRGGSTDTQY
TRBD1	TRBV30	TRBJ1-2	AWSVLQGARNGYT
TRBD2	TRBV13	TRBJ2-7	ASSWLGGGAEGDYEQY
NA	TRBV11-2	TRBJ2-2	ASSPRTTSNTGELF
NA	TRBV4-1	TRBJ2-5	ASSRTVQETQY
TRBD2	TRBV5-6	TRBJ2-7	ASSPRTASGGHEQY
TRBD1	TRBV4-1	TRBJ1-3	ASSPGQGRSGNTIY
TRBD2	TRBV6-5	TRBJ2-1	ASRLISGGYNEQF
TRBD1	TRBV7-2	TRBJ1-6	ASSTRTGVSPLH
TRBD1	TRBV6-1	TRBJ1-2	ASSARGQGGSGYT
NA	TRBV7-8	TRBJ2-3	ASSSRTIADTQY
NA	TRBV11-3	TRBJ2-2	ASSLGYPNTGELF
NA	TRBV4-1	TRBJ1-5	ASSQDGTGSEPQH
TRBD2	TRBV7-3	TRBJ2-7	ASSPSGAGGGHEQY
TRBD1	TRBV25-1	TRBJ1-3	ASTDTGAGGNTIY
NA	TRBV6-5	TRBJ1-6	ASSEGVSPLH
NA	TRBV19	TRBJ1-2	ASSSTTSYGYT
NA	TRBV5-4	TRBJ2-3	ASSLAVQKDTQY
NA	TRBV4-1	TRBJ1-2	ASSQGRGQTVNGYT
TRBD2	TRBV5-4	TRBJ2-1	ASSRFSGGLNEQF
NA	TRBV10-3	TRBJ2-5	AISESTNQETQY
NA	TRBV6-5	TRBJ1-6	ASSYSIGGNSPLH
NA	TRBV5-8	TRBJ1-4	ASSLWGRPNEKLF
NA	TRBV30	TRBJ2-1	AWNSDSYNEQF